This T cell receptor (beta chain) derives from a study of blood T cell repertoires in COVID-19. For the study at large: Some COVID-19 samples were acute and others convalescent; all came from the United States, Italy and Spain. From T cells, B-cell-depleted T cells, or PBMCs came the material, which was cDNA or gDNA.

As processed by the authors: Reference gene primers were amplified, and this amplification served to estimate nucleated cell counts. Assay: immunoSEQ multiplex PCR; the TCRdb copy retains only in-frame clones and omits some. V and J calls and clone size come straight from that table; D and trimming were deduced from the DNA. The sample has 170,000 or so clones; approximately 86% are singletons. The clonotype was recovered from a man aged 55 to 70 with COVID-19, enrolled during active disease. The sequenced sample consisted of peripheral blood.

The DNA for the CDR3 is TGTGCCAGCAGTTTTCCATTAGGGGCTACCCATTCACCCCTCCACTTT. Translated: CASSFPLGATHSPLHF. The chain employs TRBV28 and TRBJ1-6, with D possibly TRBD1 on 5 matching bases. Looked up from germline, CDR1 is MDHEN and CDR2 is SYDVKM. The V and J ends lost 3 bases and 8 bases respectively, with 17 bases between them. The CDR3 totals 16 residues.